A selection of T cell receptor beta chains follows, all from one sample in a study of cytomegalovirus exposure and HLA in healthy donors. Assay: immunoSEQ multiplex PCR; the TCRdb copy retains only in-frame clones and omits some. The sample lists 100,000 or so clones; roughly two thirds were seen once. The specimen was PBMCs. The source of these receptors is a woman aged 25 to 39 in good health and CMV-seronegative. The CDR3 runs from the conserved cysteine through the conserved F or W. A D gene is named only where the DNA matches it firmly. Expanded clones get a size class; other rows say once, few or many, or leave the size out.

TRBJ1-3,-,TRBV28,few,CASSASRTAWFSGNTIYF,TGTGCCAGCAGTGCCTCGAGGACAGCTTGGTTCTCTGGAAACACCATATATTTT
TRBJ1-1,-,TRBV29-1,-,CSVAQGTEAFF,TGCAGCGTTGCCCAGGGAACTGAAGCTTTCTTT
TRBJ2-1,-,TRBV7-2,-,CASSSKQGRALHEQFF,TGTGCCAGCAGCTCAAAACAGGGCCGCGCGTTACATGAGCAGTTCTTC
TRBJ2-7,TRBD1,TRBV7-9,-,CASSTPRQGLSSYEQYF,TGTGCCAGCAGCACACCCCGACAGGGGCTAAGCTCCTACGAGCAGTACTTC
TRBJ2-5,TRBD2,TRBV5-1,-,CASSLAASGGETQYF,TGCGCCAGCAGCTTGGCGGCCTCGGGGGGGGAGACCCAGTACTTC
TRBJ1-2,-,TRBV9,-,CASSLTDYGYTF,TGTGCCAGCAGCTTGACAGATTATGGCTACACCTTC
TRBJ2-1,-,TRBV5-6,few,CASSLGLADEQFF,TGTGCCAGCAGCTTGGGGCTAGCAGATGAGCAGTTCTTC
TRBJ1-3,-,TRBV7-8,-,CASSLARTILTGKSGNTIYF,TGTGCCAGCAGCTTAGCGCGGACTATTCTAACCGGGAAGTCTGGAAACACCATATATTTT
TRBJ2-5,TRBD1,TRBV2,-,CASVKQGAGLETQYF,TGTGCCAGCGTCAAACAGGGGGCGGGTTTGGAGACCCAGTACTTC
TRBJ1-2,-,TRBV4-1,few,CASSQVNGNYGYTF,TGCGCCAGCAGCCAAGTCAACGGGAACTATGGCTACACCTTC
TRBJ2-2,TRBD2,TRBV2,-,CASQGLAGNTGELFF,TGTGCCAGCCAGGGACTAGCTGGGAACACCGGGGAGCTGTTTTTT
TRBJ1-1,-,TRBV7-2,-,CATPLRGGTAEAFF,TGTGCCACCCCACTAAGGGGGGGGACTGCTGAAGCTTTCTTT
TRBJ2-7,TRBD1,TRBV19,once,CASSMTGGRDEQYF,TGTGCCAGTAGTATGACAGGGGGCAGGGACGAGCAGTACTTC
TRBJ1-4,-,TRBV28,-,CASSAQEKLFF,TGTGCCAGCAGTGCACAGGAAAAACTGTTTTTT
TRBJ1-5,-,TRBV9,-,CASSETGRHNQPQHF,TGTGCCAGCAGCGAGACAGGCAGACACAATCAGCCCCAGCATTTT
TRBJ2-1,-,TRBV5-1,-,CASSIQGSSYNEQFF,TGCGCCAGCAGCATACAGGGTAGCTCCTACAATGAGCAGTTCTTC
TRBJ2-3,TRBD2,TRBV5-1,few,CASSQLRSGGPDTQYF,TGCGCCAGCAGCCAGCTGAGGAGCGGGGGGCCAGATACGCAGTATTTT
TRBJ1-2,TRBD1,TRBV6-5,-,CASGFTTGSRGYTF,TGTGCCAGCGGCTTCACGACAGGGTCCCGTGGCTACACCTTC
TRBJ1-2,TRBD1,TRBV5-6,-,CASSHWTGQGFWGYTF,TGTGCCAGCAGCCATTGGACGGGACAGGGTTTTTGGGGCTACACCTTC
TRBJ2-1,TRBD1,TRBV7-9,-,CASSTGQYNEQFF,TGTGCCAGCAGCACGGGACAGTACAATGAGCAGTTCTTC
TRBJ2-3,TRBD2,TRBV5-4,-,CASSQGLAGASTDTQYF,TGTGCCAGCAGTCAAGGACTAGCGGGAGCTAGCACAGATACGCAGTATTTT
TRBJ1-2,TRBD1,TRBV6-1,-,CASSRTGENYGYTF,TGTGCCAGCAGTCGGACAGGGGAGAACTATGGCTACACCTTC
TRBJ1-1,-,TRBV6-5,-,CASRLGGTEAFF,TGTGCCAGCCGATTAGGGGGCACTGAAGCTTTCTTT
TRBJ2-2,TRBD1,TRBV7-3,few,CASSPSAGGRSGELFF,TGTGCCAGCAGCCCCTCGGCAGGGGGCCGGTCCGGGGAGCTGTTTTTT
TRBJ1-2,-,TRBV5-1,-,CASSDSDSYGYTF,TGCGCCAGCAGCGATTCGGACAGCTATGGCTACACCTTC
TRBJ2-2,-,TRBV10-3,-,CATWGRKGSGTGELFF,TGTGCCACCTGGGGGCGTAAGGGGTCGGGAACCGGGGAGCTGTTTTTT
TRBJ1-1,TRBD1,TRBV5-1,-,CASSLHRGPTRNTEAFF,TGCGCCAGCAGCTTGCACAGGGGGCCTACTCGGAACACTGAAGCTTTCTTT
TRBJ2-3,-,TRBV2,-,CASSERPGGTDTQYF,TGTGCCAGCAGTGAACGCCCAGGGGGCACAGATACGCAGTATTTT
TRBJ2-7,TRBD2,TRBV19,-,CASSIRPAGGHEQYF,TGTGCCAGTAGTATCCGCCCAGCGGGAGGCCACGAGCAGTACTTC
TRBJ2-7,-,TRBV5-6,-,CASSFQTYEQYF,TGCGCCAGCAGCTTTCAGACCTACGAGCAGTACTTC
TRBJ1-5,-,TRBV28,-,CASSGVTGQPQHF,TGTGCCAGCAGTGGCGTTACAGGGCAGCCCCAGCATTTT
TRBJ2-4,TRBD1,TRBV28,-,CASLSLGQGWEAKNIQYF,TGTGCCAGCCTTTCGCTTGGACAGGGATGGGAAGCCAAAAACATTCAGTACTTC
TRBJ2-1,TRBD2,TRBV5-1,-,CASSLVGQRTSGRTYNEQFF,TGCGCCAGCAGCTTGGTGGGACAGCGGACTAGCGGGAGGACCTACAATGAGCAGTTCTTC
TRBJ2-1,-,TRBV7-9,few,CASSLGTRDEQFF,TGTGCCAGCAGCTTAGGAACCCGCGATGAGCAGTTCTTC
TRBJ2-5,TRBD2,TRBV11-3,few,CASSLGGGARETQYF,TGTGCCAGCAGCTTAGGCGGGGGGGCCCGGGAGACCCAGTACTTC
TRBJ2-1,TRBD1,TRBV5-4,-,CASSSRQGWKYEQFF,TGTGCCAGCAGCTCCCGACAGGGTTGGAAGTATGAGCAGTTCTTC
TRBJ2-7,TRBD2,TRBV27,-,CASSPWTSGGYEQYF,TGTGCCAGCAGTCCGTGGACTAGCGGGGGTTACGAGCAGTACTTC
TRBJ1-6,-,TRBV2,-,CASSDRGTYSPLHF,TGTGCCAGCAGTGACCGAGGGACTTACTCACCCCTCCACTTT
TRBJ2-3,TRBD1,TRBV29-1,-,CSVEDPTGKSTDTQYF,TGCAGCGTTGAAGACCCGACAGGGAAAAGCACAGATACGCAGTATTTT
TRBJ1-3,TRBD1,TRBV4-1,-,CASGADRASGNTIYF,TGCGCCAGCGGGGCCGACAGGGCCTCTGGAAACACCATATATTTT